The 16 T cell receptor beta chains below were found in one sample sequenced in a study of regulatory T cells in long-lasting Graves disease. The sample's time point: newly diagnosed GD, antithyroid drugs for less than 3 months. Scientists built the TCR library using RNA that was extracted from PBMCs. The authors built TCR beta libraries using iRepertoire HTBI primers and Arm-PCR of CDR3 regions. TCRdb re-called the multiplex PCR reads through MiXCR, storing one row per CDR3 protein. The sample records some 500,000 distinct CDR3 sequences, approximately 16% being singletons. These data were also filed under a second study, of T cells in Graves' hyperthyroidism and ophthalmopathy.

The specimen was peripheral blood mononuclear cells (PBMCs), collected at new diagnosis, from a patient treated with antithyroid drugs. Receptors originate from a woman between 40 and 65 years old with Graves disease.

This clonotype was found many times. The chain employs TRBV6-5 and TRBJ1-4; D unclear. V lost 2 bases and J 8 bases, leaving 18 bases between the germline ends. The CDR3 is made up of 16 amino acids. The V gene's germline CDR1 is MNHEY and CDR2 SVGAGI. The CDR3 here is CASSYPQEGGREKLFF. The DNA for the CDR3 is TGTGCCAGCAGTTACCCCCAGGAAGGTGGGAGAGAAAAACTGTTTTTT.

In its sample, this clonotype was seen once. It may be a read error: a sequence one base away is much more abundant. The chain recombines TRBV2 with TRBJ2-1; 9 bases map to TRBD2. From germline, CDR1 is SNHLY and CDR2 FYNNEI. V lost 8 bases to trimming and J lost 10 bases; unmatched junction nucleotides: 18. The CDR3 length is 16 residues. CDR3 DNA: TGTGCCAGCGGATCCCTAGCGGGGCTCTCATATAACGAGCAGTTCTTC. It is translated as CASGSLAGLSYNEQFF.

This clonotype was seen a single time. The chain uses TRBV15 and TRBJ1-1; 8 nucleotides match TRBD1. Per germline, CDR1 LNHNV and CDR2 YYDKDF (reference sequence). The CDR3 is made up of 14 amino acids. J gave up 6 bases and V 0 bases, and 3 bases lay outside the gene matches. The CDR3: CATSRDGRGPEAFF. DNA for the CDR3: TGTGCCACCAGCAGAGATGGCAGGGGGCCTGAAGCTTTCTTT.

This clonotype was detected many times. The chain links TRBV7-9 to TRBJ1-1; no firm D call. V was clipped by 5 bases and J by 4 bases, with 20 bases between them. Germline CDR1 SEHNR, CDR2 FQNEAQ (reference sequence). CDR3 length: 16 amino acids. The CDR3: CASSRKVPASGTEAFF. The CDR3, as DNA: TGTGCCAGCAGCCGTAAAGTCCCCGCTTCGGGCACTGAAGCTTTCTTT.

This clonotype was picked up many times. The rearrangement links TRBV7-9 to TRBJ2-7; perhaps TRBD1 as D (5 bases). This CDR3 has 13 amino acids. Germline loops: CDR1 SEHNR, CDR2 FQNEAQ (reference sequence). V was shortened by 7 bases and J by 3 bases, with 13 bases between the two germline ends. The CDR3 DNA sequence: TGTGCCAGCACCTCCTCAGACAGCTACGAGCAGTACTTC. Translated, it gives CASTSSDSYEQYF.

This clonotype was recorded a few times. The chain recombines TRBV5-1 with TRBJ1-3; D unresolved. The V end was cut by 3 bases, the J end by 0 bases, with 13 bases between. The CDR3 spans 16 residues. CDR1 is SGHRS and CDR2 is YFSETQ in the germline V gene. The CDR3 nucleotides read TGCGCCAGCAGCTCAAATTCGGTGAGCTCTGGAAACACCATATATTTT. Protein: CASSSNSVSSGNTIYF.

The CDR3 spells CASSDRLPGQGYNEQFF. For the CDR3, the DNA is TGTGCCAGCAGTGACCGGCTCCCGGGACAGGGTTACAATGAGCAGTTCTTC. The chain is built from TRBV25-1 and TRBJ2-1, with 9 bases matching TRBD1. The ends lost 3 bases at V and 4 bases at J; junction bases unmatched: 10. Germline loops: CDR1 MGHDK, CDR2 SYGVNS. The CDR3 consists of 17 residues.

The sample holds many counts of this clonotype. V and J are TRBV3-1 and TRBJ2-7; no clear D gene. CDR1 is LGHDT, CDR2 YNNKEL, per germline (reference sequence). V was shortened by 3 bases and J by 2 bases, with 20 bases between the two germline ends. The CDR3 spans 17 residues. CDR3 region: CASSQIAGKKSTYEQYF. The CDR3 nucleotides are TGTGCCAGCAGCCAGATCGCTGGGAAGAAATCGACCTACGAGCAGTACTTC.

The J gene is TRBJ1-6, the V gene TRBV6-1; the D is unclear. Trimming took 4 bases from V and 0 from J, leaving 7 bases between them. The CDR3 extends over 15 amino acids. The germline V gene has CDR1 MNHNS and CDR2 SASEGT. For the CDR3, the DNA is TGTGCCAGCAGTGGAAGCGACTCCTATAATTCACCCCTCCACTTT. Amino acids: CASSGSDSYNSPLHF.

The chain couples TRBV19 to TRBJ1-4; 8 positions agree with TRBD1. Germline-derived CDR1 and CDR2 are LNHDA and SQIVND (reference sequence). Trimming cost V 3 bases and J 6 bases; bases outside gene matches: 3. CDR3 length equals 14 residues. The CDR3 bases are TGTGCCAGTAGTATCCCAGGGGGCGATGAAAAACTGTTTTTT. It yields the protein CASSIPGGDEKLFF.

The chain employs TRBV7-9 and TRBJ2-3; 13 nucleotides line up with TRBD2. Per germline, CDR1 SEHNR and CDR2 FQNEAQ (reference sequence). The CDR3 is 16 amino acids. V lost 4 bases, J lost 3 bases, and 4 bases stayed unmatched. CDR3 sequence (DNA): TGTGCCAGCAGCTCTACTAGCGGGGGGGGGACAGATACGCAGTATTTT. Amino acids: CASSSTSGGGTDTQYF.

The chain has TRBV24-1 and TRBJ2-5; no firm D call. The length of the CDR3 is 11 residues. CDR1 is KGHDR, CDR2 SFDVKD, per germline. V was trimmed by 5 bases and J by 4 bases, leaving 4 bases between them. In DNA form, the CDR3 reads TGTGCCACCAGTGTCGGAGAGACCCAGTACTTC. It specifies CATSVGETQYF.

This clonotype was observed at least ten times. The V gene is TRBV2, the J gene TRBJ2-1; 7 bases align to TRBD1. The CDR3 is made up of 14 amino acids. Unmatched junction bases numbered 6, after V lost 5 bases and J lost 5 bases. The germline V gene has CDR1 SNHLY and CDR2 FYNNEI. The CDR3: CASSPWTGNNEQFF. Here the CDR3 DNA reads TGTGCCAGCAGTCCGTGGACAGGAAACAATGAGCAGTTCTTC.

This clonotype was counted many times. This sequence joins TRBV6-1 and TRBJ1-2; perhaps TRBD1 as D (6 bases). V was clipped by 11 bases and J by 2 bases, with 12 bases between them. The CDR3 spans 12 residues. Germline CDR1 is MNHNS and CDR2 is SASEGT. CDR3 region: CAVQTGNYGYTF. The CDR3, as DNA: TGTGCCGTCCAAACAGGGAACTATGGCTACACCTTC.

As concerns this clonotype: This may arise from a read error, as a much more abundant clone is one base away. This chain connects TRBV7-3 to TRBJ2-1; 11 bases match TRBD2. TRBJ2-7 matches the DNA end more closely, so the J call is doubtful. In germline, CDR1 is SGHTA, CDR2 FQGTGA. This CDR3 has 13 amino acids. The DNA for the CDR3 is TGTGCCAGCACTAGCGGGGGGTACTATGAGCAGTACTTC. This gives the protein CASTSGGYYEQYF.

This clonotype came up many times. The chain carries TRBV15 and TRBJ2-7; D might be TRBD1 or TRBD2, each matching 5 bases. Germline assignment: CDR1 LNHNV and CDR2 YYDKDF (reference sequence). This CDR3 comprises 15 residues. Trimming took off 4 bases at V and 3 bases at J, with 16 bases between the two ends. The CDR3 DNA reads TGTGCCACCAGCACGGAGCTGGGGGTCGGCTACGAGCAGTACTTC. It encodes CATSTELGVGYEQYF.